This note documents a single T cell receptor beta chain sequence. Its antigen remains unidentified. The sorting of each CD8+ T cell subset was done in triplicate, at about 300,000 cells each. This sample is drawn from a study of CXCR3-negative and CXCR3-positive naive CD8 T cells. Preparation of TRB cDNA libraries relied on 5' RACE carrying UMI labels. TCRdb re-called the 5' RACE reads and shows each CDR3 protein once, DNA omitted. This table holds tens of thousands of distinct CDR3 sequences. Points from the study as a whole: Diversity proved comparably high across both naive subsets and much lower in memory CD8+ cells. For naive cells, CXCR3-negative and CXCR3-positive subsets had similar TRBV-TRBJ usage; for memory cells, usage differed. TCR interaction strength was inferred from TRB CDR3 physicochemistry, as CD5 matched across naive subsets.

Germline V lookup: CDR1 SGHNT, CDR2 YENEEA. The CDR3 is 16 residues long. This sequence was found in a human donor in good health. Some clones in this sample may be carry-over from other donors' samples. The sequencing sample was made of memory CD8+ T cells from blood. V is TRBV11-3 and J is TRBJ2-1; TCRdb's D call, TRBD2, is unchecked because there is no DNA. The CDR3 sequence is CASSPGLNPTYNEQFF.